The TCR beta chain described here comes from a study of CD8+CD57+ T cells in acquired aplastic anemia. The overall study: Recorded DNA amounts for sorted CD4+ and CD8+ cells had an average of 3.2 ug. Notes on the study in general: Statistical testing detected no significant gap in CD8+ Simpson's diversity between patients and controls.

Worth noting for this clonotype: Its antigen is unknown.

For sequencing, patients were chosen who had shown expansion of CD8+CD57+ cells by flow cytometry. The study profiled TCR beta VDJ and CDR3 using genomic DNA as template. TCRdb analysed the reads with MiXCR anew, one entry per CDR3 protein. The table records about 180,000 distinct CDR3 sequences, around 60% of them present only once. The receptor comes from a human donor with aplastic anemia. The sequenced sample was sorted CD4+, CD8+, or CD8+CD57+ T cells (not recorded which) from PBMCs.

For the CDR3, the DNA is TGTGCCAGCAACCCGGGGGGGAACACTGAAGCTTTCTTT. This gives the protein CASNPGGNTEAFF. The rearrangement uses TRBV9 and TRBJ1-1, with D perhaps TRBD1 (5 bases). The V end was cut by 6 bases, the J end by 1 base, with 10 bases between. This CDR3 has 13 amino acids. From germline, CDR1 is SGDLS and CDR2 YYNGEE.